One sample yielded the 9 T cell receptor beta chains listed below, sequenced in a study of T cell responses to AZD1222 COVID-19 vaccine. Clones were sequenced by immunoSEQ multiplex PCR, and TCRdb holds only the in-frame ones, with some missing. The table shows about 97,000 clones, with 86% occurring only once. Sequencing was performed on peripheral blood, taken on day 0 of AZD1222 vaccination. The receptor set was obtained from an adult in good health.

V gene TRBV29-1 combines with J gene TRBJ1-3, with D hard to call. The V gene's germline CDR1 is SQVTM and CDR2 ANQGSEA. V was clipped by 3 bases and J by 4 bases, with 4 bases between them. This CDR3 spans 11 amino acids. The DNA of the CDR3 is TGCAGCGTTGACAGAGGAAACACCATATATTTT. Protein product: CSVDRGNTIYF.

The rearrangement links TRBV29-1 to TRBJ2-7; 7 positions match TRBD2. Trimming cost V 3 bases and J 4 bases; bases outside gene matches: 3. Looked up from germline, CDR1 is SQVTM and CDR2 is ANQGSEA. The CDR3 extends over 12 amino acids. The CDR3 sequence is CSVDQGGYEQYF. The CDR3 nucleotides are TGCAGCGTTGACCAGGGAGGGTACGAGCAGTACTTC.

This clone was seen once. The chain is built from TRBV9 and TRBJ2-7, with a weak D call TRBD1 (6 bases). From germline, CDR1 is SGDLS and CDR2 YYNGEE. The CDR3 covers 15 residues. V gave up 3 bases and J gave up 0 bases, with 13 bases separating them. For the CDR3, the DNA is TGTGCCAGCAGCGGGCGGACAGCGAGCTCCTACGAGCAGTACTTC. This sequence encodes CASSGRTASSYEQYF.

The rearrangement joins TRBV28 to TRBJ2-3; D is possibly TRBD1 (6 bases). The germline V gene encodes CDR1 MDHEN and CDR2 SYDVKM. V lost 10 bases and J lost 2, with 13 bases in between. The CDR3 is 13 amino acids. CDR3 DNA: TGTGCCATCAACAGGGAAGACACAGATACGCAGTATTTT. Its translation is CAINREDTDTQYF.

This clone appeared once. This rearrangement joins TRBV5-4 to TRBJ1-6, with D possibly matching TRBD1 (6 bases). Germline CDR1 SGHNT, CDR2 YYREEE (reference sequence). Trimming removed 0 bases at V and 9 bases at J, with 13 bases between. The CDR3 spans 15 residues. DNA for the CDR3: TGTGCCAGCAGCTTGGATCAGGGGATAGTTTCACCCCTCCACTTT. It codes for CASSLDQGIVSPLHF.

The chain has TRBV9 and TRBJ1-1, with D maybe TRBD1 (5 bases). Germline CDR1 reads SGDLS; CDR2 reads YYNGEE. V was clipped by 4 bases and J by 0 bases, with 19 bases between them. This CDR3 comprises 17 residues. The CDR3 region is CASSPRDSPALNTEAFF. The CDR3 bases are TGTGCCAGCAGCCCCAGAGACAGTCCCGCTTTGAACACTGAAGCTTTCTTT. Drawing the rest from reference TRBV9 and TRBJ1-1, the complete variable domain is DSGVTQTPKHLITATGQRVTLRCSPRSGDLSVYWYQQSLDQGLQFLIQYYNGEERAKGNILERFSAQQFPDLHSELNLSSLELGDSALYFCASSPRDSPALNTEAFFGQGTRLTVV.

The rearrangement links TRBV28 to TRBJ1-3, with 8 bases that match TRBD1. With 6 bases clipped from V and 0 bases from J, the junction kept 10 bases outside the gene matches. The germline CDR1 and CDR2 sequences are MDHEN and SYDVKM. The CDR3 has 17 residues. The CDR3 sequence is CASRRTGSLDSGNTIYF. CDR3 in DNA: TGTGCCAGCAGACGGACAGGGTCCCTGGACTCTGGAAACACCATATATTTT.

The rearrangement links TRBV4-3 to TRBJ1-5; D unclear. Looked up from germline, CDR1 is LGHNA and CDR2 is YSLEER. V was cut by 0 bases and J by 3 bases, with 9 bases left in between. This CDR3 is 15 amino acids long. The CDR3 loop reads CASSQEAGYNQPQHF. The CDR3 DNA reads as TGCGCCAGCAGCCAAGAGGCAGGCTACAATCAGCCCCAGCATTTT.

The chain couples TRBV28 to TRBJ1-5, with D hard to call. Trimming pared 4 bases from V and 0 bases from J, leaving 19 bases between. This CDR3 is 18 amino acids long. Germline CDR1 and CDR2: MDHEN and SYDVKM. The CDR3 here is CASSSPNRGTHSNQPQHF. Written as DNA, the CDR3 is TGTGCCAGCAGTTCACCCAACCGGGGAACCCATAGCAATCAGCCCCAGCATTTT.